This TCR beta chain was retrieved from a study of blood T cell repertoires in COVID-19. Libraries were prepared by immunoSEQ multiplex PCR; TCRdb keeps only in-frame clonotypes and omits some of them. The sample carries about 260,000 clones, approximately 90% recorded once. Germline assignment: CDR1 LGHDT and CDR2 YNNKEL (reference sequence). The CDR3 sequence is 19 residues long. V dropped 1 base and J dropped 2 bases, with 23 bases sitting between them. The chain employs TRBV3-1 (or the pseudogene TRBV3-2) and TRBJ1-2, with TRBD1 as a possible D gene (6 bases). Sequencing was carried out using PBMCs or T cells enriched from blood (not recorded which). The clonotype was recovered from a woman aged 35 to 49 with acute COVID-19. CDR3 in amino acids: CASSQAPSVTGTPNYGYTF. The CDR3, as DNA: TGTGCCAGCAGCCAAGCGCCCTCGGTGACAGGTACTCCCAACTATGGCTACACCTTC.